This is a list of T cell receptor beta chains from one sample in a study of response to subunit inactivated influenza vaccine. One entry per CDR3 protein results from TCRdb running MiXCR on the RT-PCR reads. The sample carries some 200,000 distinct CDR3 sequences, approximately 12% recorded once. The same data also contributed to another study, on T cells expressing NK-cell markers.

The specimen was CD8+ T cells sorted from PBMCs, collected 12 days after vaccination. The receptors shown here come from a man between 50 and 59 years old who received an inactivated influenza vaccine. Each CDR3 is given with its conserved first and last residue. A D gene is named only where the DNA matches it firmly. A row's size may be missing; if present it is once, few, many or a size class.

V	size	D	J	length	DNA	CDR3
TRBV20-1	.	TRBD2	TRBJ2-3	18	TGCTGTGCTAGAGATTGGGGAGGGCATGAGTCTAGCACAGATACGCAGTATTTT	CCARDWGGHESSTDTQYF
TRBV7-8	many	.	TRBJ2-5	16	TGTGCCAGCAGCTTAGGATATACAGGGAGCCAAGAGACCCAGTACTTC	CASSLGYTGSQETQYF
TRBV7-9	.	.	TRBJ2-6	16	TGTGCCAGCAGACGGACTTTCAGCTCTGGGGCCAACGTCCTGACTTTC	CASRRTFSSGANVLTF
TRBV20-1	.	TRBD1	TRBJ2-3	13	TGCAGTTTACTAGGGGGCCGAACAGATACGCAGTATTTT	CSLLGGRTDTQYF
TRBV7-6	.	.	TRBJ2-1	16	TGTGCCAGCAGCTTAGCGGGGGGGCGCGTAGCCAATGAGCAGTTCTTC	CASSLAGGRVANEQFF
TRBV29-1	.	.	TRBJ1-1	12	TGCAGCGTTGAAGGTGGCGGGGGTGAAGCTTTCTTT	CSVEGGGGEAFF
TRBV4-3	.	.	TRBJ1-4	15	TGCGCCAGCAGCCAAGATATGGGAGTCGGGGAAAAACTGTTTTTT	CASSQDMGVGEKLFF
TRBV6-1	.	TRBD1	TRBJ1-6	15	TGTGCCAGCAGTGAAGAAGAGGGGGCCGGTTCACCCCTCCACTTT	CASSEEEGAGSPLHF
TRBV7-9	few	TRBD1	TRBJ1-1	16	TGTGCCAGCAGCTTAGTTAGTGGGACAGGGACTCCCGGAGCTTTCTTT	CASSLVSGTGTPGAFF
TRBV12-3/TRBV12-4	many	TRBD1	TRBJ2-5	16	TGTGCCAGCAGTCCGCGACAGGGGGGCCGCTGGGAGACCCAGTACTTC	CASSPRQGGRWETQYF
TRBV9	.	.	TRBJ1-1	13	TGTGCCAGCAGCCAAGAAGTGAACACTGAAGCTTTCTTT	CASSQEVNTEAFF
TRBV7-9	few	.	TRBJ1-2	14	TGTGCCAGCAGCCCCCTAGGGCAGCCTTATGGCTACACCTTC	CASSPLGQPYGYTF
TRBV4-1	.	TRBD1	TRBJ1-1	15	TGCGCCAGCAGCCAAATGGGACAGCTGAACACTGAAGCTTTCTTT	CASSQMGQLNTEAFF
TRBV5-1	many	.	TRBJ2-1	12	TGCGCCAGCAGGGTAGGACACAATGAACAGTTCTTC	CASRVGHNEQFF
TRBV28	few	TRBD2	TRBJ2-1	15	TGTGCCAGCAGTTCAGGACTAGCGGGAGTACAAGAGCAGTTCTTC	CASSSGLAGVQEQFF
TRBV24-1	few	.	TRBJ2-7	14	TGTGCCACCAGTGACCCCCGGGACACTCGAGAGCAGTACTTC	CATSDPRDTREQYF
TRBV27	few	.	TRBJ1-6	13	TGTGCCAGCGCGGTCTCCTATAATTCACCCCTCCACTTT	CASAVSYNSPLHF
TRBV2	.	TRBD1	TRBJ2-1	15	TGTGCCAGCAGTGACCGGGACAGGGGGCCCAATGAGCAGTTCTTC	CASSDRDRGPNEQFF
TRBV21-1	once	.	TRBJ2-7	9	TGTGCCACCCCCTGGGGGCAGTACTTC	CATPWGQYF
TRBV7-8	few	.	TRBJ2-2	18	TGTGCCAGCAGCTTAGGTCGGGAGAGGGATTGGATCACCGGGGAGCTGTTTTTT	CASSLGRERDWITGELFF
TRBV5-1	once	TRBD1	TRBJ2-7	15	TGCGCCAGCAGCTTCGGGACAGGAATCGCCTACGAGCAGTACTTC	CASSFGTGIAYEQYF
TRBV5-1	.	.	TRBJ2-4	16	TGCGCCAGCAGACTCGACAGTAAGGTGGCCAAAAACATTCAGTACTTC	CASRLDSKVAKNIQYF
TRBV28	.	.	TRBJ2-1	19	TGTGCCAGCTCCCCCCCAACAGGGATTGGTCCGGGCTCCTACAATGAGCAGTTCTTC	CASSPPTGIGPGSYNEQFF
TRBV13	few	TRBD1	TRBJ2-2	15	TGTGCCAGCAGCTCCCGGGACAGAAACACCGGGGAGCTGTTTTTT	CASSSRDRNTGELFF
TRBV7-9	.	.	TRBJ2-1	12	TGTGCCAGCAGCTCCGTCCCCTCAGAGCAGTTCTTC	CASSSVPSEQFF
TRBV20-1	.	.	TRBJ2-7	13	TGCAGTGCCGATCAGGGACCAACCTACGAGCAGTACTTC	CSADQGPTYEQYF
TRBV4-3	.	.	TRBJ2-2	19	TGCGCCAGCAGCCAACAAGATGAGTCAACAACCTGGGGGACCGGGGAGCTGTTTTTT	CASSQQDESTTWGTGELFF
TRBV7-9	few	.	TRBJ2-1	14	TGTGCCAGCAGCACACCTCCCTACCACAATGAGCAGTTCTTC	CASSTPPYHNEQFF
TRBV7-8	many	.	TRBJ2-1	15	TGTGCCAGCAGCTTAGCCGGGTCCTCCTACAATGAGCAGTTCTTC	CASSLAGSSYNEQFF
TRBV19	.	.	TRBJ2-7	13	TGTGCCAGTAGTATTGACGGTTCCTACGAGCAGTACTTC	CASSIDGSYEQYF
TRBV13	.	TRBD2	TRBJ2-7	15	TGTGCCAGCAGCCCCGCTAGCGGAAACTCCTACGAGCAGTACTTC	CASSPASGNSYEQYF
TRBV4-3	.	.	TRBJ2-6	18	TGCGCCAGCAGTCTAGAGAGGGGAGAAATCTCTGGGGCCAACGTCCTGACTTTC	CASSLERGEISGANVLTF
TRBV28	.	.	TRBJ1-5	14	TGTGCCAGCAGTTTTCAGGGGTGGGTTCAGCCCCAGCATTTT	CASSFQGWVQPQHF
TRBV27	many	.	TRBJ2-7	14	TGTGCCAGCAGTTTCGGCGGTAACTCCTACGAGCAGTACTTC	CASSFGGNSYEQYF
TRBV12-3/TRBV12-4	.	.	TRBJ1-1	15	TGTGCCAGCAGTCCCCCCGGGACGGTGAACACTGAAGCTTTCTTT	CASSPPGTVNTEAFF
TRBV3-1	few	.	TRBJ1-1	12	TGTGCCAGCAGCCAGTACGGGACTGAAGCTTTCTTT	CASSQYGTEAFF
TRBV3-1	.	.	TRBJ2-3	17	TGTGCCAGCACCCAATTGAGCGGCACAGCTAGCACAGATACGCAGTATTTT	CASTQLSGTASTDTQYF
TRBV7-9	.	.	TRBJ2-3	15	TGTGCCAGCAGCATCAACCCCGCTGGCAGAGATACGCAGTATTTT	CASSINPAGRDTQYF
TRBV12-3/TRBV12-4	.	.	TRBJ2-5	16	TGTGCCAGCAGTTCCTACCTACAGGAAGGACAAGAGACCCAGTACTTC	CASSSYLQEGQETQYF
TRBV9	few	.	TRBJ2-2	13	TGTGCCAGCAGCGTAGGGCTCACCGGGGAGCTGTTTTTT	CASSVGLTGELFF
TRBV13	.	TRBD2	TRBJ2-1	17	TGTGCCAGCAGCGAAGGGACTAGCGGGAGTACAATGAGTAAGCAGTTCTTC	CASSEGTSGSTMSKQFF
TRBV4-2	few	.	TRBJ2-5	12	TGTGCCAGCAGCCAAGGGGCAGAGACCCAGTACTTC	CASSQGAETQYF
TRBV27	few	.	TRBJ2-2	15	TGTGCCAGCAGTTTATCGATCGGAGGGCACGGGGAGCTGTTTTTT	CASSLSIGGHGELFF
TRBV27	.	.	TRBJ2-7	15	TGTGCCAGCAGTTTAAATTCAGTGGCTAGTCGGGAGCAGTACTTC	CASSLNSVASREQYF
TRBV9	few	.	TRBJ2-7	14	TGTGCCAGCAGCGTAGCTGAGGGCTCCTACGAGCAGTACTTC	CASSVAEGSYEQYF
TRBV11-2	many	TRBD1	TRBJ2-2	15	TGTGCCAGCAGCCCCTACAGGGGGCAGGCCGGGGAGCTGTTTTTT	CASSPYRGQAGELFF